Listed here are 9 T cell receptor beta chains from one sample, sequenced in a study of blood T cell repertoires in COVID-19. TCRdb's copy holds only in-frame clones and misses some; the assay was immunoSEQ multiplex PCR. The data show roughly 250,000 clones, approximately 80% seen once. The sample comprised peripheral blood. The receptors shown here come from a human donor in a cohort sampled during active COVID-19.

This chain uses TRBV5-4 with TRBJ2-7; TRBD2 matches at 8 bases. The germline V gene has CDR1 SGHNT and CDR2 YYREEE (reference sequence). V lost 5 bases to trimming and J lost 6 bases; unmatched junction nucleotides: 10. The CDR3 totals 14 residues. In DNA, the CDR3 is TGTGCCAGCAGTTGGACTAGCCCCCCGGGCGAGCAGTACTTC. This sequence encodes CASSWTSPPGEQYF.

This rearrangement joins TRBV7-5 to TRBJ1-5. TRBV7-5 is a documented pseudogene. This CDR3 is built from 18 residues. The CDR3 DNA reads as TGTGCCAGAAGCTTAGTTAATGGTCGGGCAGACGGACTCGAGCCCCAGCATTTT. Its protein is CARSLVNGRADGLEPQHF.

The chain combines TRBV24-1 with TRBJ2-3; 8 nucleotides align to TRBD2. Germline assignment: CDR1 KGHDR and CDR2 SFDVKD. Trimming cost V 4 bases and J 1 base; bases outside gene matches: 12. The CDR3 is made up of 18 amino acids. CDR3 amino acids: CATSDVTGGPGGTDTQYF. In nucleotides, the CDR3 is TGTGCCACCAGTGACGTGACGGGAGGGCCCGGCGGCACAGATACGCAGTATTTT.

V gene TRBV6-2 or TRBV6-3 combines with J gene TRBJ2-7; perhaps TRBD2 as D (6 bases). CDR1 and CDR2 (germline): MNHEY, SVGEGT. V dropped 5 bases and J dropped 3 bases, with 11 bases sitting between them. The CDR3 has 13 amino acids. This CDR3 is CASSDGGSYEQYF. The CDR3 DNA reads as TGTGCCAGCAGTGACGGGGGAAGCTACGAGCAGTACTTC.

This clone was observed once. The chain carries TRBV2 and TRBJ1-2; the D is unclear. Germline CDR1 SNHLY, CDR2 FYNNEI. Between the trimmed V and J ends, which lost 6 bases and 6 bases, there was a span of 20 bases. This CDR3 region has 15 residues. In DNA form, the CDR3 reads TGTGCCAGCAGCCGGTTGGCGGGGTTTGGGGATGGCTACACCTTC. It yields the protein CASSRLAGFGDGYTF.

The chain is built from TRBV5-1 and TRBJ2-3; 8 bases agree with TRBD1. Germline CDR1 reads SGHRS; CDR2 reads YFSETQ. The V and J ends lost 3 bases and 0 bases, in that order; junction bases with no gene match: 9. This CDR3 comprises 17 residues. The CDR3 sequence: CASSSLNRGISTDTQYF. For the CDR3, the DNA is TGCGCCAGCAGCTCCCTAAACAGGGGGATAAGCACAGATACGCAGTATTTT.

This clone was counted between two and nine times. The rearrangement uses TRBV18 and TRBJ1-5; D perhaps matches TRBD1 (5 bases). Germline V gene data show CDR1 as KGHSH and CDR2 as LQKENI. The CDR3 loop spans 14 amino acids. Trimming shortened V by 4 bases and J by 1 base, and 8 bases separated the two germline ends. Here the CDR3 DNA reads TGTGCCAGCTCACTCGGACAAAGCAATCAGCCCCAGCATTTT. Residues: CASSLGQSNQPQHF.

The V gene is TRBV12-3 or TRBV12-4, the J gene TRBJ1-2; D unresolved. Trimming cost V 3 bases and J 8 bases, with 10 bases left between them. The CDR3 extends over 12 amino acids. CDR3 DNA sequence: TGTGCCAGCAGTTTCCGACTTAAGGGCTACACCTTC. Amino acid sequence: CASSFRLKGYTF.

As to this clone: Other DNA sequences from this sample encode an identical CDR3 as well. V is TRBV15 and J is TRBJ2-1; D unclear. Germline CDR1 reads LNHNV; CDR2 reads YYDKDF (reference sequence). Trimming removed 0 bases at V and 0 bases at J, with 6 bases between. The CDR3 loop spans 15 amino acids. The CDR3 sequence is CATSRDRGSYNEQFF. CDR3 nucleotide sequence: TGTGCCACCAGCAGAGACCGAGGCTCCTACAATGAGCAGTTCTTC.